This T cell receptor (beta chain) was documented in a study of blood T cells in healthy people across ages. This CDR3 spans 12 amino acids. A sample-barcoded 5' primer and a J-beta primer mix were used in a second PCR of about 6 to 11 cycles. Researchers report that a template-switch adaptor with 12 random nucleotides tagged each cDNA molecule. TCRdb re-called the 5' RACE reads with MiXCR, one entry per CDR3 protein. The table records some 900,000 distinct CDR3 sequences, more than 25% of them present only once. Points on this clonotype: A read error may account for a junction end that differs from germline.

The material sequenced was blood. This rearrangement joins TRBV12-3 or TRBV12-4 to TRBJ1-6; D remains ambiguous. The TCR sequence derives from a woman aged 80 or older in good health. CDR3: CASSSNNSPPHF. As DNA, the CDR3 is TGTGCCAGCAGCTCGAATAATTCACCCCCCCACTTT.